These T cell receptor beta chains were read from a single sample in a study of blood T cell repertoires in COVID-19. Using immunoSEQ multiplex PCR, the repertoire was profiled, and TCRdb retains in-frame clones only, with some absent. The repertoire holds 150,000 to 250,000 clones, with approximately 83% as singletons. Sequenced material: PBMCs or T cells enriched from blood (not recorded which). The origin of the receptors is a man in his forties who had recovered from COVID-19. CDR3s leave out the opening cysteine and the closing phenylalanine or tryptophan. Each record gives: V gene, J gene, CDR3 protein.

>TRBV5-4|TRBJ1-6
ASRKDRGPVSPLH
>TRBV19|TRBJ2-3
ASSNRDSVTDTQY
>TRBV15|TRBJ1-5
ATSGPRDQPQH
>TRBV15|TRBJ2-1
ATPPGGASGVYTNNEQF
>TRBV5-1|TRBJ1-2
ASSLSRGENGYT
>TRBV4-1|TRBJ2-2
ASSQESPSGGTGELF
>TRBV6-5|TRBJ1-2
ASSYSRELT
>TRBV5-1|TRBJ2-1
ASSPNPGQGAYEQF
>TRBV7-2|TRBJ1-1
ASSLGPGNAEAF
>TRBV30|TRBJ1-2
AWSSQGDVGYT
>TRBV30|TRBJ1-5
AWSGSRYNQPQH
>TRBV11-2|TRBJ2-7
ASSEGTGVSYEQY
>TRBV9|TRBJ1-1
ASSRSPVEGTEAF
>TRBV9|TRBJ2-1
ASSVAVPGLAIPHEQF
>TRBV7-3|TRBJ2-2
ASSLRGQGDGGELF
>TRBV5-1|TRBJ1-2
ASSPRNQGNYGYT
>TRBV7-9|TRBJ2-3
ASSSPGGGEGRTQY
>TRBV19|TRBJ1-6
ASSRDRGLSPLH
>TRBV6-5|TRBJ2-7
ASSYPTRGIHEQY
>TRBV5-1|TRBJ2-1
ASSLTPTSGGYNEQF
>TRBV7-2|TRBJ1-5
ASSSPKSGGPQH
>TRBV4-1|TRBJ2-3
ASSQVVTDTQY
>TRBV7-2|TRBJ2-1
ASSLGRATYNEQF
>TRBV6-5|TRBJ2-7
ASSYSGGPSEQY
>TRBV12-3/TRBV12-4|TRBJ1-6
ASSHPGSPLH
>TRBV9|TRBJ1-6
ASSATGNSPLH
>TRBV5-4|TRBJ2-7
ASSVGGQGPYEQY
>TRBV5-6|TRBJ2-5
ASSLWTGRQETQY
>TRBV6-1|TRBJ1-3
ASSEEDRPLEFRY
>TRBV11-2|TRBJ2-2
ASSHRGGELF
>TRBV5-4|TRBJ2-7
ASSRGGYEQY
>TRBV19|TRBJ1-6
ASAPDRVVHSPLH
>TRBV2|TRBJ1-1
ASSAGGLGTAF
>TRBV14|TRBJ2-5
ASSPGVKETQY
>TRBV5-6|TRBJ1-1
ASSSPEDTVNTEAF
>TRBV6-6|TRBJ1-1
ASTEGNTEAF
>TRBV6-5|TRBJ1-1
ASSPWDSRAEAF
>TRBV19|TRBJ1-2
ASIAGPTNYGYT
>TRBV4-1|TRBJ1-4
ASSQAGQGRNEKLF
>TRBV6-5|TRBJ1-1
ASSYVSVFTEAF
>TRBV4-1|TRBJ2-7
ASSHVEQGREQY
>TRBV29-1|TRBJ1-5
SVGQSANQPQH
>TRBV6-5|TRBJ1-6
ASSYSQGSSPLH
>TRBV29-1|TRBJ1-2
SVSEGISYGYT
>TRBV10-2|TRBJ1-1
ASSSGTEAF
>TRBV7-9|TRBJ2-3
ASSLAGGFTDTQY
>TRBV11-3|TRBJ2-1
ASSKRGGYNEQF
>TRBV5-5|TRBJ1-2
ASSPDRSHGYT
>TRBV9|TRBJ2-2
ATGGAGTGELF
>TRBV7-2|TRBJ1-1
ASSSNSGGEAF
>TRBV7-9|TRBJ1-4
ASRQLDDEKLF
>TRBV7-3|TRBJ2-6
ASSLNGAGGTNVLT
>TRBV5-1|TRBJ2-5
ASSSGGALETQY
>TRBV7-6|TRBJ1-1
ASSNTGTSVAF
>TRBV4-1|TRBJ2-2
ASSQDKRGLAGDTGELF